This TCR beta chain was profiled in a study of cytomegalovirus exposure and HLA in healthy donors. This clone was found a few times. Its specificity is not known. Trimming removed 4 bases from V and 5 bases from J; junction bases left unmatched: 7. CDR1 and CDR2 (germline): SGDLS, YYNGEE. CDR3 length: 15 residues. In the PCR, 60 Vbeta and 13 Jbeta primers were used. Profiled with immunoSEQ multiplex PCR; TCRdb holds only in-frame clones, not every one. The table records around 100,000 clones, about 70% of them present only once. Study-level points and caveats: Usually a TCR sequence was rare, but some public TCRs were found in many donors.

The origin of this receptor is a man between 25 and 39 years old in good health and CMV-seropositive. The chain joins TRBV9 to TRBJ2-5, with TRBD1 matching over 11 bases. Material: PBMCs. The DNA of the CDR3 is TGTGCCAGCAGCCCAGGACAGGGGGCAAGGGAGACCCAGTACTTC. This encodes CASSPGQGARETQYF.